These T cell receptor beta chains were read from a single sample in a study of spatial heterogeneity in lung cancer. Each CDR3 protein gets one entry after TCRdb re-called the 5' RACE reads with MiXCR. Here the sample spans tens of thousands of distinct CDR3 sequences, around 10% being singletons. The sample was PBMCs, taken at surgery. These receptor sequences come from a male donor with early-stage non-small cell lung cancer. Each CDR3 is given with its conserved first and last residue. Fields, in order: V gene, J gene, clone size, D gene, CDR3 DNA, CDR3 protein. A D gene is named only where the DNA matches it firmly. Size tells how often a clone was seen (once, few, many) or the class of an expanded clone, and some rows leave it out.

>TRBV29-1|TRBJ2-3|many|TRBD2
TGCAGCGGACTAGCCGGCACAGATACGCAGTATTTT
CSGLAGTDTQYF
>TRBV6-2/TRBV6-3|TRBJ2-3|-|-
TGTGCCAGCAGTTACTCGACCGGGGATACGCAGTATTTT
CASSYSTGDTQYF
>TRBV5-1|TRBJ2-3|few|-
TGCGCCAGCCAATCGGGGGATACGCAGTATTTT
CASQSGDTQYF
>TRBV7-6|TRBJ2-1|many|TRBD2
TGTGCCAGCAGCATCGACATGGGACTAGCGGCATACAATGAGCAGTTCTTC
CASSIDMGLAAYNEQFF
>TRBV11-1|TRBJ2-2|-|-
TGTGCCAGCAGCTTAGCCCAAAACCGATACACCGGGGAGCTGTTTTTT
CASSLAQNRYTGELFF
>TRBV2|TRBJ1-4|many|-
TGTGCCAGCAGTGCCGGGGGCGAAAAACTGTTTTTT
CASSAGGEKLFF
>TRBV7-8|TRBJ2-1|many|TRBD2
TGTGCCAGCAGCCCCCGGACTAGCGGGGAGGAGCAGTTCTTC
CASSPRTSGEEQFF
>TRBV9|TRBJ2-7|many|-
TGTGCCAGCAGCGGACCACGCAACGAGCAGTACTTC
CASSGPRNEQYF
>TRBV20-1|TRBJ2-3|few|-
TGCAGTGCCACGGACGGGGGTAGCACAGATACGCAGTATTTT
CSATDGGSTDTQYF
>TRBV4-3|TRBJ1-1|many|-
TGCGCCAGCAGCCAAGACAGGAGGGGGAACACTGAAGCTTTCTTT
CASSQDRRGNTEAFF
>TRBV5-1|TRBJ2-7|-|TRBD2
TGCGCCAGCAGCCCCGGGCGACTAGCGGGGGTTTTCGAGCAGTACTTC
CASSPGRLAGVFEQYF
>TRBV29-1|TRBJ2-1|-|-
TGCAGCGCTTCCGGGACCAACATTACCCCCGATGATCAGTTCTTC
CSASGTNITPDDQFF
>TRBV11-2|TRBJ1-2|few|-
TGTGCCAGCAGCGAGGGATGGGGCTACACCTTC
CASSEGWGYTF
>TRBV19|TRBJ1-5|many|-
TGTGCCAGTAGTGGGAGGACAGGCAATCAGCCCCAGCATTTT
CASSGRTGNQPQHF
>TRBV7-2|TRBJ1-4|-|-
TGTGCCAGCAGCTTAGGAGGGGGAGCACTGTTTTTT
CASSLGGGALFF
>TRBV24-1|TRBJ2-2|many|-
TGTGCCACCAGGAAAGGACCCACCGGGGAGCTGTTTTTT
CATRKGPTGELFF